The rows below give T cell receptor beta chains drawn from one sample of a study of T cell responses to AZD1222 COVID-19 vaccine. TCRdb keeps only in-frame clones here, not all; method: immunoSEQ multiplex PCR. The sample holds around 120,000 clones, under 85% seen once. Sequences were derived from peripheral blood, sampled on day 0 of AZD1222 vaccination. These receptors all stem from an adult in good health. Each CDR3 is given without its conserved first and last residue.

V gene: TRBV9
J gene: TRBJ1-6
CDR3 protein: ASSVGGQGNSPLH

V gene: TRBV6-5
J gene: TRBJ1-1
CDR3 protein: ASRTPTEAF

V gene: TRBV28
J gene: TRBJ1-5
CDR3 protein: ASHYVVRTHGDQPQH

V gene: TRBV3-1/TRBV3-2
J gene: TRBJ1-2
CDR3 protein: ASSQDNRVEGYT

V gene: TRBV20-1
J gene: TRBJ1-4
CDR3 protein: SASWPVATNEKLF

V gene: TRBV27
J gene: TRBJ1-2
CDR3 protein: ASSTQTGAALIGGYT

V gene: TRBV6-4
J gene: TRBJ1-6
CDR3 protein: ASSEEGGNSPLH

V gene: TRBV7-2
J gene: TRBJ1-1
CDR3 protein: ASIGNAEAF

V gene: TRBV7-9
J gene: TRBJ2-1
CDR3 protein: ASSPRGGVQVNEQF

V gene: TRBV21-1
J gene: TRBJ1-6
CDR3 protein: ASSKYLGTGDYSPLH

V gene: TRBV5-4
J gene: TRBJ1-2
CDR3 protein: ASSLEAAERNYGYT

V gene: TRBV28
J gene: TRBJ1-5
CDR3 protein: ASTPGTGVGQPQH

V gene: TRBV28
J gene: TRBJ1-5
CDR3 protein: ASSPPGREGGNQPQH

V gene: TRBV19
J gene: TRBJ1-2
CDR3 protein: ASKISSLGGYYGYT

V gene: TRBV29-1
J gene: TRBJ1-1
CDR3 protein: SVGTWSNTEAF

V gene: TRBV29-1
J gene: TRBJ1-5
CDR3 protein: SATTGSSGNQPQH

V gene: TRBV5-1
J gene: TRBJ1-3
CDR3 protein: ASSLGRAQWDTIY

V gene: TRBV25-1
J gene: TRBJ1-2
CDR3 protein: ASSDPHGTGGYGYT

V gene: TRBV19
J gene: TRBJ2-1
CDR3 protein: ASSITSISYNEQF

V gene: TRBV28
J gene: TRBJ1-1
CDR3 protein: ASTTFGAGLLNTEAF

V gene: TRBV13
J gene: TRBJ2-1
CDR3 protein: ASSLWQGPMGSPNEQF

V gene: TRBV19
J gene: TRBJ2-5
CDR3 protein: ASSGGKSETQY

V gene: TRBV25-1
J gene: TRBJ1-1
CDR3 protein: ASSKVPEGTDTEAF